The 10 T cell receptor beta chains given below trace back to one sample, sequenced in a study of CDR3 diversity in severe acne. Each CDR3 protein gets one entry after TCRdb re-called the PCR reads with MiXCR. The sample contains about 90,000 distinct CDR3 sequences, around 50% of which appear only once. Sequenced input: blood. These receptors originate from a male donor in good health, serving as a control.

V usage is TRBV11-2 and J usage is TRBJ2-7, with D perhaps TRBD2 (5 bases). The V gene's germline CDR1 is SGHAT and CDR2 FQNNGV. The CDR3 runs to 15 residues. V lost 1 base, J lost 7 bases, and 17 bases lay in between. In DNA, the CDR3 is TGTGCCAGCAGCTTAGGGTCGGGAAGGACCGGGGAGCAGTACTTC. Translated, it gives CASSLGSGRTGEQYF.

The chain employs TRBV19 and TRBJ1-3; D might be TRBD1 (5 bases). Germline V lookup: CDR1 LNHDA, CDR2 SQIVND (reference sequence). The CDR3 is 16 amino acids. V was cut by 7 bases and J by 1 base, with 17 bases left in between. CDR3 sequence: CASKGRDGLSGNTIYF. CDR3 in DNA: TGTGCCAGTAAAGGAAGGGACGGATTGTCTGGAAACACCATATATTTT. Complete variable domain (other parts from reference TRBV19 and TRBJ1-3): DGGITQSPKYLFRKEGQNVTLSCEQNLNHDAMYWYRQDPGQGLRLIYYSQIVNDFQKGDIAEGYSVSREKKESFPLTVTSAQKNPTAFYLCASKGRDGLSGNTIYFGEGSWLTVV.

This clonotype was counted only a few times. The rearrangement uses TRBV7-3 and TRBJ1-1; perhaps TRBD1 as D (6 bases). CDR3 length: 13 residues. The germline CDR1 and CDR2 sequences are SGHTA and FQGTGA. V was cut by 6 bases and J by 3 bases, with 11 bases left in between. DNA for the CDR3: TGTGCCAGCAGGTCTTACAGGGACACTGAAGCTTTCTTT. Its translation: CASRSYRDTEAFF.

This clonotype occurred a few times. The gene calls are TRBV10-3 and TRBJ1-5, with a possible D match to TRBD1 (6 bases). The germline CDR1 and CDR2 sequences are ENHRY and SYGVKD. The CDR3 is 14 residues long. Deletions cut 8 bases from V and 8 bases from J, with 19 bases between. The CDR3 region is CAIGARGAEEPQHF. The DNA of the CDR3 is TGTGCCATCGGGGCAAGGGGGGCTGAGGAGCCCCAGCATTTT.

The V and J genes are TRBV24-1 and TRBJ2-2, with 7 positions matching TRBD2. J lost 5 bases, V lost 0 bases, and 5 bases had no gene match. Germline CDR1 and CDR2: KGHDR and SFDVKD. The CDR3 loop spans 16 amino acids. The CDR3 bases are TGTGCCACCAGTGATTTGAGTCTAGCGGCGACCGGGGAGCTGTTTTTT. As protein: CATSDLSLAATGELFF.

This clonotype was observed at least ten times. This rearrangement joins TRBV12-3 or TRBV12-4 to TRBJ1-2; D unresolved. This CDR3 has 13 amino acids. V lost 3 bases and J lost 7, with 12 bases in between. In DNA form, the CDR3 reads TGTGCCAGCAGTTTCGGGCAGACGGGTGGCTACACCTTC. Its translation: CASSFGQTGGYTF.

The chain couples TRBV3-1 to TRBJ2-7; 7 bases align to TRBD1. The germline V gene has CDR1 LGHDT and CDR2 YNNKEL (reference sequence). V lost 5 bases and J lost 6; bases outside the gene matches: 7. The CDR3 has 13 amino acids. CDR3 DNA: TGTGCCAGCAGCGGGACAGATCGGCTCGAGCAGTACTTC. Residues: CASSGTDRLEQYF.

There are many counts of this clonotype. The rearrangement joins TRBV11-2 to TRBJ2-3; 10 bases agree with TRBD2. The CDR3 totals 20 residues. The V segment lost 4 bases and the J segment 4 bases; nucleotides outside the gene matches: 20. In germline, CDR1 is SGHAT, CDR2 FQNNGV. The CDR3 coding sequence is TGTGCCAGCAGCTCCGTCGGGGGGGAACGGCTAGCGGGAGATCCAGATACGCAGTATTTT. Its translation: CASSSVGGERLAGDPDTQYF. Based on the CDR3 plus reference TRBV11-2 and TRBJ2-3, the full variable domain is EAGVAQSPRYKIIEKRQSVAFWCNPISGHATLYWYQQILGQGPKLLIQFQNNGVVDDSQLPKDRFSAERLKGVDSTLKIQPAKLEDSAVYLCASSSVGGERLAGDPDTQYFGPGTRLTVL.

The J gene is TRBJ2-7, the V gene TRBV20-1; 10 bases map to TRBD2. Per the germline V gene, CDR1 is DFQATT and CDR2 is SNEGSKA (reference sequence). The CDR3 extends over 16 amino acids. Trimming took 0 bases from V and 6 from J; bases not matched to a gene: 11. CDR3 amino acids: CSARDWGASGSGEQYF. DNA of the CDR3: TGCAGTGCTAGAGATTGGGGGGCTAGCGGGAGCGGCGAGCAGTACTTC.

This clonotype was detected only once. The genes are TRBV11-3 and TRBJ2-7; D not resolved. This CDR3 is built from 12 residues. The V gene lost 0 bases and the J gene lost 6 bases, with 6 bases spanning the gap. Germline CDR1 is SGHNT and CDR2 is YENEEA. CDR3 in DNA: TGTGCCAGCAGCTTAGAGGGATCCGAGCAGTACTTC. This encodes CASSLEGSEQYF.